This is a list of T cell receptor beta chains from one sample in a study of cytomegalovirus exposure and HLA in healthy donors. The repertoire was sequenced with immunoSEQ multiplex PCR; TCRdb's copy has only in-frame clones and lacks some. The sample has about 200,000 clones; 70% to 80% are singletons. Material for sequencing was PBMCs. These receptor sequences come from a male donor in good health and CMV-seropositive. The CDR3 runs from the conserved cysteine through the conserved F or W. A D gene is named only where the DNA matches it firmly. Not all rows give a size; the values are once, few, many and, for expanded clones, a class.

j_call,v_call,d_call,clone_size,cdr3_aa,cdr3_nt
TRBJ2-2,TRBV5-6,-,-,CASSPSDGGRDTGELFF,TGTGCCAGCAGCCCTTCCGACGGGGGGCGAGACACCGGGGAGCTGTTTTTT
TRBJ2-2,TRBV11-3,-,-,CASSLEGGVNTGELFF,TGTGCCAGCAGCTTAGAAGGAGGGGTGAACACCGGGGAGCTGTTTTTT
TRBJ2-7,TRBV19,TRBD1,-,CASSPPQGKSYEQYF,TGTGCCAGTAGTCCCCCACAGGGGAAAAGCTACGAGCAGTACTTC
TRBJ1-1,TRBV6-5,-,few,CASSRKRDTEAFF,TGTGCCAGCAGCCGGAAGCGAGACACTGAAGCTTTCTTT
TRBJ1-2,TRBV6-5,TRBD1,-,CASTWTGPVYGYTF,TGTGCCAGCACCTGGACAGGGCCCGTCTATGGCTACACCTTC
TRBJ1-6,TRBV13,-,once,CASSLGPLGGNSPLHF,TGTGCCAGCAGCTTAGGCCCATTAGGAGGAAATTCACCCCTCCACTTT
TRBJ2-4,TRBV23-1,-,-,CASIPDRPPIQYF,TGCGCCAGCATCCCCGACAGACCGCCCATTCAGTACTTC
TRBJ1-1,TRBV7-8,TRBD1,-,CASSLDETGEDTEAFF,TGTGCCAGCAGCTTAGACGAGACAGGGGAGGACACTGAAGCTTTCTTT
TRBJ2-2,TRBV11-3,TRBD2,-,CASRAGKAGELFF,TGTGCCAGCAGAGCGGGGAAGGCCGGGGAGCTGTTTTTT
TRBJ2-2,TRBV11-3,-,-,CASSLDRYRAATGELFF,TGTGCCAGCAGCTTAGATCGATACAGGGCGGCCACCGGGGAGCTGTTTTTT
TRBJ2-4,TRBV4-1,-,-,CASSQADNRVNIQYF,TGCGCCAGCAGCCAAGCCGACAACAGGGTAAACATTCAGTACTTC
TRBJ2-3,TRBV28,TRBD2,-,CASSLYARTSGKLRTGYF,TGTGCCAGCAGTTTATACGCACGGACTAGCGGGAAACTAAGAACGGGGTATTTT
TRBJ1-2,TRBV2,-,-,CASRDWTYTF,TGTGCCAGCAGGGATTGGACATACACCTTC
TRBJ1-1,TRBV9,TRBD1,once,CASSPRGLSNTEAFF,TGTGCCAGCAGCCCCAGGGGGTTGTCGAACACTGAAGCTTTCTTT
TRBJ1-1,TRBV7-9,-,-,CSSSPDSRWTEAFF,TGTTCCAGCAGCCCCGACTCACGTTGGACTGAAGCTTTCTTT
TRBJ2-1,TRBV25-1,-,-,CASSESKIYNEQFF,TGTGCCAGCAGTGAATCTAAAATCTACAATGAGCAGTTCTTC
TRBJ2-5,TRBV10-2,TRBD1,once,CASKIRDSQETQYF,TGCGCCAGCAAAATCCGGGACAGTCAAGAGACCCAGTACTTC
TRBJ2-5,TRBV18,-,-,CASSPELKAGETQYF,TGTGCCAGCTCACCAGAACTCAAGGCGGGTGAGACCCAGTACTTC
TRBJ2-7,TRBV11-2,-,-,CASRDTREQYF,TGTGCCAGCCGAGATACGAGAGAGCAGTACTTC
TRBJ2-1,TRBV4-3,-,-,CASSQGGPYNEQFF,TGCGCCAGCAGCCAAGGGGGCCCCTACAATGAGCAGTTCTTC
TRBJ2-7,TRBV7-8,-,once,CASSGGGAEQYF,TGTGCCAGCAGCGGAGGGGGGGCAGAGCAGTACTTC
TRBJ1-1,TRBV5-6,TRBD1,-,CASSLIGTGLSTEAFF,TGTGCCAGCAGCTTGATTGGGACAGGGTTGTCCACTGAAGCTTTCTTT
TRBJ2-7,TRBV5-1,TRBD2,-,CASTLQGGTSGYEQYF,TGCGCCAGCACCCTCCAGGGAGGGACTAGCGGTTACGAGCAGTACTTC
TRBJ2-5,TRBV7-2,-,-,CASSLQGKGSETQYF,TGTGCCAGCAGCCTCCAGGGGAAGGGGTCAGAGACCCAGTACTTC
TRBJ1-3,TRBV7-2,-,-,CASSLGSTSGNTIYF,TGTGCCAGCAGCTTAGGGTCTACCTCTGGAAACACCATATATTTT
TRBJ2-7,TRBV5-6,-,-,CASSLSFTRGLSYEQYF,TGTGCCAGCAGCCTATCATTTACCCGGGGGTTGTCCTACGAGCAGTACTTC
TRBJ2-1,TRBV9,TRBD2,-,CASSVLSGAGEQFF,TGTGCCAGCAGCGTACTAAGCGGGGCGGGGGAGCAGTTCTTC
TRBJ1-2,TRBV4-1,-,-,CASSPTIPRTDIRYGYTF,TGCGCCAGCAGCCCGACCATACCTCGGACAGACATTCGCTATGGCTACACCTTC
TRBJ2-3,TRBV6-5,TRBD2,-,CASGAGGTDTQYF,TGTGCCAGCGGGGCGGGGGGCACAGATACGCAGTATTTT
TRBJ1-5,TRBV15,TRBD1,once,CATHTGTGGYSNQPQHF,TGTGCCACCCATACCGGGACAGGGGGCTATAGCAATCAGCCCCAGCATTTT
TRBJ1-5,TRBV6-4,-,-,CASSDSKPQGHSNQPQHF,TGTGCCAGCAGTGACTCGAAGCCACAGGGACATAGCAATCAGCCCCAGCATTTT
TRBJ2-6,TRBV7-2,-,-,CASSFQTVSSGANVLTF,TGTGCCAGCAGTTTCCAGACAGTTTCCTCTGGGGCCAACGTCCTGACTTTC
TRBJ2-7,TRBV5-1,-,-,CASSSEGGSGEQYF,TGCGCCAGCAGCTCGGAAGGTGGCTCGGGCGAGCAGTACTTC
TRBJ2-1,TRBV15,-,-,CATSREPLWSPNNEQFF,TGTGCCACCAGCAGAGAGCCTCTTTGGAGCCCGAACAATGAGCAGTTCTTC
TRBJ2-5,TRBV7-9,-,-,CASSTKGYQETQYF,TGTGCCAGCAGCACGAAGGGGTACCAAGAGACCCAGTACTTC
TRBJ2-5,TRBV7-7,-,-,CASSGLGLLETQYF,TGTGCCAGCAGCGGACTGGGTTTATTAGAGACCCAGTACTTC
TRBJ2-7,TRBV7-9,TRBD2,-,CSSSFRAGVGEQYF,TGTTCCAGCAGCTTTAGAGCGGGGGTAGGCGAGCAGTACTTC
TRBJ2-7,TRBV28,-,few,CASSSPSGGAYEQYF,TGTGCCAGCAGTTCCCCTTCGGGCGGGGCCTACGAGCAGTACTTC
TRBJ1-3,TRBV7-2,-,once,CASSWASSGNTIYF,TGTGCCAGCAGCTGGGCGAGCTCTGGAAACACCATATATTTT
TRBJ1-1,TRBV7-8,-,-,CASTLLWRNTEAFF,TGTGCCAGCACCCTACTCTGGAGGAACACTGAAGCTTTCTTT
TRBJ2-3,TRBV6-5,-,-,CASSYSLSGPTDTQYF,TGTGCCAGCAGTTACTCGCTAAGCGGGCCCACAGATACGCAGTATTTT